The 2 T cell receptor beta chains in this list originate from one sample, sequenced in a study of shared clonotypes between healthy human individuals. Measured with immunoSEQ multiplex PCR; TCRdb has only the in-frame clones, and not every one. The table shows more than 900,000 clones, with roughly 74% occurring only once. Sample: memory CD4+ T cells from PBMCs. Subset of the sample: CD45RA-negative fraction. The origin of the receptors is a man younger than 35 in good health. Some clones in this sample may be carry-over from other donors' samples.

The chain has TRBV28 and TRBJ1-1; 8 bases fit TRBD1. The CDR3 covers 14 residues. V lost 11 bases, J lost 1 base, and 9 bases stayed unmatched. Germline V gene sequence: CDR1 MDHEN, CDR2 SYDVKM. CDR3 region: CAEKPGGSNTEAFF. CDR3 DNA sequence: TGTGCCGAGAAACCAGGGGGCTCGAACACTGAAGCTTTCTTT.

The chain joins TRBV5-5 to TRBJ2-3; tentatively, D is TRBD1 or TRBD2 (5 bases each). V dropped 6 bases and J dropped 0 bases, with 14 bases sitting between them. From germline, CDR1 is SGHKS and CDR2 YYEKEE (reference sequence). CDR3 length: 15 residues. The CDR3 is CASIGPGDSTDTQYF. The CDR3 coding sequence is TGTGCCAGCATCGGACCCGGGGACAGCACAGATACGCAGTATTTT.